The 17 T cell receptor beta chains below were found in one sample sequenced in a study of cytomegalovirus exposure and HLA in healthy donors (dated by TCRdb to 2016 to 2017). Library creation used the immunoSEQ multiplex PCR assay. In its TCRdb copy, this immuneACCESS table keeps in-frame sequences only and misses some clones. Where compared with another copy, unresolved V genes explain less than half of these, and the others have no known cause. In this sample the table shows more than 200,000 clones, 90% of which occur a single time. Approximately 3.1% of the sample is held by the ten biggest clonotypes. Sequences were obtained from PBMCs. These receptors all come from a woman in her 30s in good health and CMV-seronegative.

The rearrangement links TRBV29-1 to TRBJ2-3; tentatively, D is TRBD2 (5 bases). The germline CDR1 and CDR2 sequences are SQVTM and ANQGSEA. This CDR3 spans 15 amino acids. The V gene lost 4 bases and the J gene lost 1 base, with 15 bases spanning the gap. CDR3 protein: CSVADLDFGTDTQYF. The DNA of the CDR3 is TGCAGCGTTGCGGACTTAGATTTTGGCACAGATACGCAGTATTTT.

The chain joins TRBV7-2 to TRBJ2-7, with D tentatively TRBD1 or TRBD2 (5 bases each). The CDR3 covers 15 residues. V lost 1 base to trimming and J lost 0 bases, with 10 bases between them. Germline assignment: CDR1 SGHTA and CDR2 FQGNSA. The CDR3 DNA is TGTGCCAGCAGCTTAGGGGACGGCCGCTCCTACGAGCAGTACTTC. Amino acids: CASSLGDGRSYEQYF.

This clone was observed a handful of times. The chain is built from TRBV6-5 and TRBJ2-7, with D tentatively TRBD2 (6 bases). From germline, CDR1 is MNHEY and CDR2 SVGAGI. The CDR3 spans 14 residues. Between the trimmed V and J ends, which lost 5 bases and 7 bases, there was a span of 18 bases. This CDR3 is CASSRELVAREQYF. The CDR3, as DNA: TGTGCCAGCAGTCGGGAGTTGGTAGCGAGGGAGCAGTACTTC.

The CDR3, as DNA: TGTGCCAGCAGTTTATCAAGGGACGGTGAGCAGTTCTTC. Translation: CASSLSRDGEQFF. The rearrangement links TRBV27 to TRBJ2-1; either TRBD1 or TRBD2 may supply D (5 bases each). Germline lookup yields CDR1 MNHEY and CDR2 SMNVEV (reference sequence). There are 13 residues in the CDR3. Between the trimmed V and J ends, which lost 0 bases and 9 bases, there was a span of 9 bases.

The V and J genes are TRBV14 and TRBJ2-3; D is possibly TRBD1 or TRBD2 (5 bases each). V lost 0 bases, J lost 2 bases, and 12 bases lay in between. Germline V CDR1 and CDR2: SGHDN, FVKESK. The CDR3 covers 16 residues. The CDR3 coding sequence is TGTGCCAGCAGCCAAGATAAGGGGCGGGTCACAGATACGCAGTATTTT. Encoded protein: CASSQDKGRVTDTQYF.

The J gene is TRBJ2-1, the V gene TRBV7-3; 8 bases agree with TRBD2. Trimming cost V 2 bases and J 1 base; bases outside gene matches: 10. Germline lookup yields CDR1 SGHTA and CDR2 FQGTGA. The CDR3 is made up of 18 amino acids. The CDR3 DNA reads TGTGCCAGCAGCTTAGGGTCCGTAGCGGGATTTTCCTACAATGAGCAGTTCTTC. Translating gives CASSLGSVAGFSYNEQFF.

V usage is TRBV11-3 and J usage is TRBJ1-2; D gene unclear. CDR3 length equals 15 residues. Trimming took off 7 bases at V and 8 bases at J, with 23 bases between the two ends. Germline CDR1 reads SGHNT; CDR2 reads YENEEA. In nucleotides, the CDR3 is TGTGCCAGCACCCCCCGGGCCGGCGATACGGGAGGCTACACCTTC. Amino acid sequence: CASTPRAGDTGGYTF.

This clone was seen only a few times. The rearrangement uses TRBV4-1 and TRBJ1-5; D ambiguous. Germline V CDR1 and CDR2: MGHRA, YSYEKL. V was cut by 1 base and J by 2 bases, with 6 bases left in between. This CDR3 spans 14 amino acids. CDR3 nucleotides: TGCGCCAGCAGCCAAGCTGGAGGCAATCAGCCCCAGCATTTT. This codes for CASSQAGGNQPQHF.

Points on this clone: No DNA is shown, since the ends of the CDR3 on it are uncertain; the CDR3 is the one TCRdb lists. The V call is TRBV29-1, the J call TRBJ2-1; the DNA was not used to check the table's D call, TRBD2. The CDR3 has 14 residues if both end residues are counted. Germline assignment: CDR1 SQVTM and CDR2 ANQGSEA. The CDR3 protein is CSVGPGLANNEQFF.

The chain has TRBV29-1 and TRBJ2-7, with D possibly being TRBD1 (5 bases). The CDR3 sequence is 13 residues long. Trimming took 4 bases from V and 5 from J, leaving 15 bases between them. CDR1 and CDR2 from the germline V gene are SQVTM and ANQGSEA. The CDR3 region has the DNA TGCAGCGTTGGTCCTATCCTGGGGCACGAGCAGTACTTC. Translating it yields CSVGPILGHEQYF.

J is TRBJ2-3 and V is TRBV2; 8 bases line up with TRBD2. Trimming at V came to 4 bases and at J to 2 bases, leaving 8 bases not matched to a gene. The CDR3 sequence is 16 residues long. Germline V gene data show CDR1 as SNHLY and CDR2 as FYNNEI. The CDR3 is CASSAGTSTLTDTQYF. CDR3 coding DNA: TGTGCCAGCAGTGCCGGGACTAGTACCCTCACAGATACGCAGTATTTT.

The chain joins TRBV9 to TRBJ2-5; 14 bases are a match to TRBD2. With V trimmed by 0 bases and J by 2 bases, 3 bases remained unmatched. Per the germline V gene, CDR1 is SGDLS and CDR2 is YYNGEE. The CDR3 runs 17 residues. DNA for the CDR3: TGTGCCAGCAGCGTAGGGACTAGCGGGAGGAGGCAAGAGACCCAGTACTTC. Amino acid sequence: CASSVGTSGRRQETQYF.

V and J are TRBV18 and TRBJ1-1, with TRBD1 as a possible D gene (6 bases). Trimming took 3 bases from V and 5 from J, leaving 19 bases between them. Germline lookup yields CDR1 KGHSH and CDR2 LQKENI. This CDR3 region has 16 residues. This CDR3 reads CASSPSTGGHGTEAFF. The CDR3 bases are TGTGCCAGCTCACCGTCGACTGGGGGCCATGGGACTGAAGCTTTCTTT.

V gene TRBV18 combines with J gene TRBJ2-7; TRBD1 or TRBD2 may be the D gene (6 bases each). Trimming took off 3 bases at V and 6 bases at J, with 21 bases between the two ends. Germline CDR1 is KGHSH and CDR2 is LQKENI. CDR3 length: 16 amino acids. CDR3 in DNA: TGTGCCAGCTCACCCATCGACGGGGGCAGCGGAGGCGAGCAGTACTTC. Translated: CASSPIDGGSGGEQYF.

In this sample, this clone turned up a few times. The V gene is TRBV7-2, the J gene TRBJ1-5; D is undetermined. Deletions cut 5 bases from V and 0 bases from J, with 14 bases between. Germline V gene sequence: CDR1 SGHTA, CDR2 FQGNSA. The CDR3 spans 16 residues. CDR3 bases: TGTGCCAGCAGCCTCGACCCGGGGTATAGCAATCAGCCCCAGCATTTT. Amino acids: CASSLDPGYSNQPQHF.

V is TRBV6-1 and J is TRBJ2-2; the match to TRBD1 covers 7 bases. Germline V gives CDR1 MNHNS, CDR2 SASEGT. Trimming took 7 bases from V and 4 from J; bases not matched to a gene: 9. The CDR3 sequence is 15 residues long. CDR3 in amino acids: CASTIGGSVTGELFF. Written as DNA, the CDR3 is TGTGCCAGCACTATAGGGGGCTCAGTCACCGGGGAGCTGTTTTTT.

The gene calls are TRBV19 and TRBJ2-2, with 11 bases lining up with TRBD2. The CDR3 has 16 amino acids. CDR1 is LNHDA and CDR2 is SQIVND in the germline V gene (reference sequence). Unmatched junction bases numbered 4, after V lost 4 bases and J lost 3 bases. The CDR3 DNA follows: TGTGCCAGTAGTACCCTAGCGGGAGGTTACACCGGGGAGCTGTTTTTT. The encoded protein is CASSTLAGGYTGELFF.